A selection of T cell receptor beta chains follows, all from one sample in a study of T cell responses to AZD1222 COVID-19 vaccine. Profiled with immunoSEQ multiplex PCR; TCRdb holds only in-frame clones, not every one. The sample yields around 99,000 clones, approximately 89% seen once. Specimen: peripheral blood, collected on day 0 of AZD1222 vaccination. The receptors come from an adult in good health. The CDR3 runs from the conserved cysteine through the conserved F or W. The D gene is left open where the match is weak.

13,TRBV21-1,TRBJ1-2,.,CASSGGGQYGYTF,TGTGCCAGCAGCGGGGGGGGACAGTATGGCTACACCTTC
15,TRBV18,TRBJ1-6,.,CASSPAGTGMSPLHF,TGTGCCAGCTCACCTGCGGGGACGGGAATGTCTCCCCTCCACTTT
17,TRBV7-9,TRBJ1-5,TRBD1,CASSRAGRGPYNQPQHF,TGTGCCAGCAGCCGCGCGGGCAGGGGGCCCTACAATCAGCCCCAGCATTTT
10,TRBV20-1,TRBJ1-1,.,CSASPGRAFF,TGCAGTGCTAGCCCCGGGCGAGCTTTCTTT
15,TRBV6-5,TRBJ1-5,TRBD1,CASRTGASGNQPQHF,TGTGCCAGCAGGACAGGGGCTTCGGGCAATCAGCCCCAGCATTTT
13,TRBV12-5,TRBJ2-1,TRBD2,CASGLVARGELIF,TGTGCTAGTGGTTTGGTAGCACGGGGGGAACTGATCTTC
18,TRBV7-6,TRBJ2-7,TRBD1,CASSLASPAGTGSYEQYF,TGTGCCAGCAGCTTAGCCTCCCCCGCCGGGACAGGATCCTACGAGCAGTACTTC
14,TRBV5-4,TRBJ1-1,.,CASSLGGLAAEAFF,TGTGCCAGCAGCTTGGGAGGTTTGGCAGCGGAAGCTTTCTTT
15,TRBV10-3,TRBJ2-7,TRBD1,CAISGDRVGSYEQYF,TGTGCCATCAGTGGGGACAGGGTGGGCTCCTACGAGCAGTACTTC
13,TRBV7-2,TRBJ2-1,.,CASSSEIYNEQFF,TGTGCCAGCAGCTCAGAGATATACAATGAGCAGTTCTTC
13,TRBV7-2,TRBJ1-6,.,CASSLYRDSPLHF,TGTGCCAGCAGCTTGTACAGGGACTCACCCCTCCACTTT
12,TRBV27,TRBJ2-1,.,CASSWSSGEQFF,TGTGCCAGCAGCTGGAGTTCCGGTGAGCAGTTCTTC
13,TRBV3-1/TRBV3-2,TRBJ1-2,TRBD1,CASSARQGYGYTF,TGTGCCAGCAGCGCGCGACAGGGGTATGGCTACACCTTC
13,TRBV7-9,TRBJ1-1,.,CASSLEGGTEAFF,TGTGCCAGCAGCTTAGAGGGGGGCACTGAAGCTTTCTTT
16,TRBV5-4,TRBJ1-1,.,CASSRPAGEGNTEAFF,TGTGCCAGCAGCCGCCCCGCAGGGGAGGGGAACACTGAAGCTTTCTTT
13,TRBV5-4,TRBJ2-7,.,CASSRDFFYEQYF,TGTGCCAGCAGCCGGGACTTCTTTTACGAGCAGTACTTC
14,TRBV5-1,TRBJ2-5,TRBD1,CASSPGQGQETQYF,TGCGCCAGCAGCCCGGGACAGGGCCAAGAGACCCAGTACTTC